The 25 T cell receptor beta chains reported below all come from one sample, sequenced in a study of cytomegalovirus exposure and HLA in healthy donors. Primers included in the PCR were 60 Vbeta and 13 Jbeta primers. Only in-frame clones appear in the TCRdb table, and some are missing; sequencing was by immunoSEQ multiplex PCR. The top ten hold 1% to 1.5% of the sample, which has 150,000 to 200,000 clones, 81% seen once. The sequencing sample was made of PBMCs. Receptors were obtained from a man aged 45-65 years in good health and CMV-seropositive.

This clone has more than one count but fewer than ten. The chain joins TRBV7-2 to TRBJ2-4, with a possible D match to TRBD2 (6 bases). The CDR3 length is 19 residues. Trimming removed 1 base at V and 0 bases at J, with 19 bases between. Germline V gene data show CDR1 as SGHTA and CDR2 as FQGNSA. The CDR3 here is CASSLVPGLSTLAKNIQYF. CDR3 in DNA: TGTGCCAGCAGCTTAGTGCCGGGACTCTCAACCTTAGCCAAAAACATTCAGTACTTC.

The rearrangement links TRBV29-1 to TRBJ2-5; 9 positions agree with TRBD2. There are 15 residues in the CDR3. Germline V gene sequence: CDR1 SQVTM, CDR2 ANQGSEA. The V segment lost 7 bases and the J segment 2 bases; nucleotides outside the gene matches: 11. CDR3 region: CSGRNGGGAQETQYF. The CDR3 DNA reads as TGCAGCGGGAGAAATGGCGGGGGGGCTCAAGAGACCCAGTACTTC.

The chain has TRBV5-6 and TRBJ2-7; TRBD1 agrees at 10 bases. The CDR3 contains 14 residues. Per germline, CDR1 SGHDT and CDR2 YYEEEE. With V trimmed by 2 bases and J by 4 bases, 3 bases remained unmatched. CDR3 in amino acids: CASSFGTGEYEQYF. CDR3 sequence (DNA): TGTGCCAGCAGCTTTGGGACAGGGGAGTACGAGCAGTACTTC. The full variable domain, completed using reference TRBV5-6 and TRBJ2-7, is DAGVTQSPTHLIKTRGQQVTLRCSPKSGHDTVSWYQQALGQGPQFIFQYYEEEERQRGNFPDRFSGHQFPNYSSELNVNALLLGDSALYLCASSFGTGEYEQYFGPGTRLTVT.

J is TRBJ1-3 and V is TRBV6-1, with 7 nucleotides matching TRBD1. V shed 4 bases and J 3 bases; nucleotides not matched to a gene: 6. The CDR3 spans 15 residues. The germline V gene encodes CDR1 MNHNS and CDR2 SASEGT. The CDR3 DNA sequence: TGTGCCAGCAGTGTCTACCGGGACAGTGGAAACACCATATATTTT. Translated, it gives CASSVYRDSGNTIYF.

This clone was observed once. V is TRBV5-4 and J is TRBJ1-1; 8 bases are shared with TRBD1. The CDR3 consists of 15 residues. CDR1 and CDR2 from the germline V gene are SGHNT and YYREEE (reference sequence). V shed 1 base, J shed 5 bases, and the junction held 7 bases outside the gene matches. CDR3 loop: CASSLRARGLTEAFF. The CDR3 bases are TGTGCCAGCAGCTTGAGAGCCAGGGGGCTTACTGAAGCTTTCTTT.

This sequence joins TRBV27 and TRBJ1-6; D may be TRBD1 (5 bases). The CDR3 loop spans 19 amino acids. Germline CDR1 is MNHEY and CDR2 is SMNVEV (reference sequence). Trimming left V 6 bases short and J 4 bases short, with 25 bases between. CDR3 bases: TGTGCCAGCAGGCCTAGACAGCAAAAGGCTACTGTGTATAATTCACCCCTCCACTTT. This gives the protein CASRPRQQKATVYNSPLHF.

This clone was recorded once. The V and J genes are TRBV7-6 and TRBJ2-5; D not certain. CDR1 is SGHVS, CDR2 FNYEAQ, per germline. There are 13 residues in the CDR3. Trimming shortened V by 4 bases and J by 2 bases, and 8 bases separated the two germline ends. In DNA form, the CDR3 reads TGTGCCAGCAGCTCCCCGTCTCAAGAGACCCAGTACTTC. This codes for CASSSPSQETQYF.

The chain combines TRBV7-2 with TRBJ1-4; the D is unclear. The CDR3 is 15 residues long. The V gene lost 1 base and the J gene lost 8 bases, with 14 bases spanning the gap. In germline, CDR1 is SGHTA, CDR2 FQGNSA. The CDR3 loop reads CASSLGFRREEKLFF. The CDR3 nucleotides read TGTGCCAGCAGCTTAGGGTTCAGGAGGGAAGAAAAACTGTTTTTT.

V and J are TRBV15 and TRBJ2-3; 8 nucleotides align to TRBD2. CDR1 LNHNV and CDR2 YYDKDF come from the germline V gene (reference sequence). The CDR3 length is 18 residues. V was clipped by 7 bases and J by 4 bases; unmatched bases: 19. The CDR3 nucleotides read TGTGCCACCACCGGCGTAGGGGCGGGGGGAAGGGACGCAGATACGCAGTATTTT. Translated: CATTGVGAGGRDADTQYF.

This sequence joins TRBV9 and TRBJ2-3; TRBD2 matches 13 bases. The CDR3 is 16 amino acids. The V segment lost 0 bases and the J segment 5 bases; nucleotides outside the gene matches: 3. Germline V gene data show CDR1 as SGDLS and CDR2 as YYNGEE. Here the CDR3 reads CASSVVGLAGVDTQYF. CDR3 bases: TGTGCCAGCAGCGTAGTTGGACTAGCGGGAGTAGATACGCAGTATTTT. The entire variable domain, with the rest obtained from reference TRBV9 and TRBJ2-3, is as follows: DSGVTQTPKHLITATGQRVTLRCSPRSGDLSVYWYQQSLDQGLQFLIQYYNGEERAKGNILERFSAQQFPDLHSELNLSSLELGDSALYFCASSVVGLAGVDTQYFGPGTRLTVL.

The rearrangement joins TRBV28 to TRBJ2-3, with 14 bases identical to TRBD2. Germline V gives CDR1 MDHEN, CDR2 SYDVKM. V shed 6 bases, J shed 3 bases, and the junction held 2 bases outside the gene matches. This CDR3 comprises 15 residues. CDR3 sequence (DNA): TGTGCCAGCAGGACTAGCGGGAGGGCGACAGATACGCAGTATTTT. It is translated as CASRTSGRATDTQYF.

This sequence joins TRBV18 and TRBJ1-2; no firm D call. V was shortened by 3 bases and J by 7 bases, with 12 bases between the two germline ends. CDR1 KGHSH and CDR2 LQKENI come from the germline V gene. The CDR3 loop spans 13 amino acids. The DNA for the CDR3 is TGTGCCAGCTCACCCGTGTCGGTTACTGGCTACACCTTC. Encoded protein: CASSPVSVTGYTF.

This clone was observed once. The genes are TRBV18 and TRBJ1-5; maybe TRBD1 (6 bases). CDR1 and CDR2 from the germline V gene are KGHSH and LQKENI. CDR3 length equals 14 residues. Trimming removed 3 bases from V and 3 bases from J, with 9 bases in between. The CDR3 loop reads CASSPTGYNQPQHF. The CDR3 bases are TGTGCCAGCTCACCCACAGGGTACAATCAGCCCCAGCATTTT. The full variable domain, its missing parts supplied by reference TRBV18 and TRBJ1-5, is NAGVMQNPRHLVRRRGQEARLRCSPMKGHSHVYWYRQLPEEGLKFMVYLQKENIIDESGMPKERFSAEFPKEGPSILRIQQVVRGDSAAYFCASSPTGYNQPQHFGDGTRLSIL.

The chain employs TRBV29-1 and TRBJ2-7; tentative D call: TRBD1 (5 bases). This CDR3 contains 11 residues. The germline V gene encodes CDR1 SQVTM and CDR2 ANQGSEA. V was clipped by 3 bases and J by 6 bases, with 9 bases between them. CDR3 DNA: TGCAGCGTTGAGCTAGGGGTCGAGCAGTACTTC. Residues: CSVELGVEQYF.

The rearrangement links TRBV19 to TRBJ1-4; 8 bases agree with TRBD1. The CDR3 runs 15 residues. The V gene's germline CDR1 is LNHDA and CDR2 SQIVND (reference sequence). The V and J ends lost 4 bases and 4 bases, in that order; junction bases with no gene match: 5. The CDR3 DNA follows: TGTGCCAGTAGTACCCGGACAGGGATTAATGAAAAACTGTTTTTT. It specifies CASSTRTGINEKLFF.

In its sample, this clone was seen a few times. The CDR3 nucleotides read TGCGCCAGCAGCTTGGGACAGGGGGCTGGAAACACCATATATTTT. Its translation is CASSLGQGAGNTIYF. The gene calls are TRBV5-1 and TRBJ1-3, with 9 bases fitting TRBD1. Germline CDR1 SGHRS, CDR2 YFSETQ. Trimming cost V 0 bases and J 2 bases; bases outside gene matches: 0. The CDR3 runs to 15 residues.

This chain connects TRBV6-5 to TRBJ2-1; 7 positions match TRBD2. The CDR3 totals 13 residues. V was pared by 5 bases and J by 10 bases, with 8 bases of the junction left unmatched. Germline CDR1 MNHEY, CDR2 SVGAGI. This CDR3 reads CASSHPYSGEQFF. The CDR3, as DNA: TGTGCCAGCAGTCATCCATATAGCGGGGAGCAGTTCTTC.

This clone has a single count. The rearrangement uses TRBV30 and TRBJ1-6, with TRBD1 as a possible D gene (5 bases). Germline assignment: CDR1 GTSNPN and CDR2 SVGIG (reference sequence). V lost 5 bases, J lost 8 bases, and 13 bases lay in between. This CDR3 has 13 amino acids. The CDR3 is CAWGTTWDSPLHF. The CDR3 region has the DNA TGTGCCTGGGGGACTACTTGGGATTCACCCCTCCACTTT.

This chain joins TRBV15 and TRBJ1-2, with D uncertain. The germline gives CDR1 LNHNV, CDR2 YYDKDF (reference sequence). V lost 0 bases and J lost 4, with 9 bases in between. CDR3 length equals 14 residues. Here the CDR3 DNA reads TGTGCCACCAGCAGAGATTCAATAGTCTATGGCTACACCTTC. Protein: CATSRDSIVYGYTF.

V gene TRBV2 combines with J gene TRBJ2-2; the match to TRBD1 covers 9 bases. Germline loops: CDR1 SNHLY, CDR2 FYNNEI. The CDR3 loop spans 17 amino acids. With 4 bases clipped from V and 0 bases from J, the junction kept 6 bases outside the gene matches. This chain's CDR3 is CASSGPRQGANTGELFF. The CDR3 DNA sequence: TGTGCCAGCAGTGGGCCCCGACAGGGGGCGAACACCGGGGAGCTGTTTTTT. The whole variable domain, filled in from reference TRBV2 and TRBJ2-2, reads EPEVTQTPSHQVTQMGQEVILRCVPISNHLYFYWYRQILGQKVEFLVSFYNNEISEKSEIFDDQFSVERPDGSNFTLKIRSTKLEDSAMYFCASSGPRQGANTGELFFGEGSRLTVL.

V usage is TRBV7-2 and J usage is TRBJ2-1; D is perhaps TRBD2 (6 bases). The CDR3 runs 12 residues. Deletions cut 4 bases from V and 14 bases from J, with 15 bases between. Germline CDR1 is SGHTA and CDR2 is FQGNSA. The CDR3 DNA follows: TGTGCCAGCAGCTCTGGACTACCCAGGGAGTTCTTC. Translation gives CASSSGLPREFF.

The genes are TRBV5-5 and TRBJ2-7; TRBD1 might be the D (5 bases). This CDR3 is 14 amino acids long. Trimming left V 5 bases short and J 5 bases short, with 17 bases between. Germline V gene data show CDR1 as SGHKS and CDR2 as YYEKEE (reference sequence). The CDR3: CASSLGRAGNEQYF. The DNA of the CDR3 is TGTGCCAGCAGTCTCGGCAGGGCCGGTAACGAGCAGTACTTC. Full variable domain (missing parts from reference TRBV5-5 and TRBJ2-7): DAGVTQSPTHLIKTRGQQVTLRCSPISGHKSVSWYQQVLGQGPQFIFQYYEKEERGRGNFPDRFSARQFPNYSSELNVNALLLGDSALYLCASSLGRAGNEQYFGPGTRLTVT.

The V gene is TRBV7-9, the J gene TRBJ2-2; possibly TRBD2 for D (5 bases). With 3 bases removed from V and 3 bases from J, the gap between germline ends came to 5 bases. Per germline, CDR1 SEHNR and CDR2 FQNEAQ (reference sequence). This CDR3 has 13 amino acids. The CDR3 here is CASSFGDTGELFF. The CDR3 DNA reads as TGTGCCAGCAGCTTCGGGGACACCGGGGAGCTGTTTTTT.

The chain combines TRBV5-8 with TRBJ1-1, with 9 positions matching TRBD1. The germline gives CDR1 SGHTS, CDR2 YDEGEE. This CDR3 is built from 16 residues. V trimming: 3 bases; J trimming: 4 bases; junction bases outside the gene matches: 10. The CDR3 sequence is CASSYLTGQGGTEAFF. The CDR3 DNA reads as TGTGCCAGCAGCTACCTCACGGGACAGGGTGGCACTGAAGCTTTCTTT.

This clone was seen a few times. In nucleotides, the CDR3 is TGTGCCAGCAGCCCTTTCGGCAGGGGCCTTATCGTCCAGTACTTC. Its protein product is CASSPFGRGLIVQYF. V usage is TRBV14 and J usage is TRBJ2-7; TRBD1 might be the D (6 bases). With 4 bases removed from V and 10 bases from J, the gap between germline ends came to 23 bases. Per germline, CDR1 SGHDN and CDR2 FVKESK. CDR3 length: 15 residues.